This T cell receptor (beta chain) was recorded in a study of T cell responses to AZD1222 COVID-19 vaccine. Across the study: Second doses were pooled across both intervals (about 4 or about 12 weeks). Study results and caveats: Every sample of the repertoires postdated the peak T cell response. Possibly, clonal diversity was underestimated; donors were largely white British and included more females. Spike-specific TCR repertoires showed rising breadth and depth after two AZD1222 doses.

Some clones are missing from TCRdb's copy, which holds only in-frame ones; the method was immunoSEQ multiplex PCR. This table has 80,000 to 100,000 clones, 86% appearing once. This CDR3 is built from 16 residues. The ends lost 4 bases at V and 8 bases at J; junction bases unmatched: 12. CDR1 and CDR2 (germline): SEHNR, FQNEAQ (reference sequence). A word on this clone: Its antigen remains unidentified.

This chain connects TRBV7-9 to TRBJ2-1; 9 bases fit TRBD2. Sequences were derived from peripheral blood, sampled on day 0 of AZD1222 vaccination. This TCR came from an adult in good health. Here the CDR3 reads CASSSPLAGVWDEQFF. As DNA, the CDR3 is TGTGCCAGCAGCTCCCCGTTAGCGGGAGTCTGGGATGAGCAGTTCTTC.